This T cell receptor beta chain was observed in a study of shared clonotypes between healthy human individuals. The CDR3 consists of 18 residues. Germline CDR1 SEHNR, CDR2 FQNEAQ (reference sequence). Sequenced by immunoSEQ multiplex PCR; TCRdb stores in-frame clones only, minus some. The table shows about 1.1 million clones, with 60% to 80% occurring only once. The sequence was obtained from a man aged 18-30 years in good health. Some clones in this sample may be carry-over from other donors' samples. The sequencing sample was made of memory CD4+ T cells from PBMCs. Subset in this sample: CD45RA-negative fraction. The chain is built from TRBV7-9 and TRBJ2-5; TRBD2 aligns across 9 bases. The J call may be mistaken, given a closer DNA end match to TRBJ2-7. CDR3 nucleotide sequence: TGTGCCAGCAGCTCCTATAGCGGGAGCACAGGTAGCTCCTACGAGCAGTACTTC. As protein: CASSSYSGSTGSSYEQYF.